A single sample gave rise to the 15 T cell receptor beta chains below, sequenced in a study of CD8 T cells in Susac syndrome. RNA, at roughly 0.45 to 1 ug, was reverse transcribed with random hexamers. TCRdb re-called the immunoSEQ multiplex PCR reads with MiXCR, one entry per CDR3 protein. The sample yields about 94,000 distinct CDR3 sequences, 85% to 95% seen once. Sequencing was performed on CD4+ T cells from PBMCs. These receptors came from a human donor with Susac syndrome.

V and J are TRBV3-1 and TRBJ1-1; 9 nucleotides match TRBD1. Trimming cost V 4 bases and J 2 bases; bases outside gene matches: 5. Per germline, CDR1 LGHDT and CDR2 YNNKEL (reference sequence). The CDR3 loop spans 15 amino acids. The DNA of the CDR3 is TGTGCCAGCAGCCTCCCGGGACAGGGAAACACTGAAGCTTTCTTT. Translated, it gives CASSLPGQGNTEAFF.

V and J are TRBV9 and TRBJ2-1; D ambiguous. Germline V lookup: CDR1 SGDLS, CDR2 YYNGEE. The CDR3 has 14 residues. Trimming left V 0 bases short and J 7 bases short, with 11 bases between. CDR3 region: CASSVGWVGNEQFF. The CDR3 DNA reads TGTGCCAGCAGCGTAGGGTGGGTAGGGAATGAGCAGTTCTTC. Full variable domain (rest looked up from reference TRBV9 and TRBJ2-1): DSGVTQTPKHLITATGQRVTLRCSPRSGDLSVYWYQQSLDQGLQFLIQYYNGEERAKGNILERFSAQQFPDLHSELNLSSLELGDSALYFCASSVGWVGNEQFFGPGTRLTVL.

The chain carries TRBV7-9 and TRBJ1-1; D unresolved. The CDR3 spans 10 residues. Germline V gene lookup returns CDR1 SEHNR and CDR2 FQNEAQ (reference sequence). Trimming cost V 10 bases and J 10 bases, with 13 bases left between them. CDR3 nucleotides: TGTGCCACGGGGATGGAGAGAGCTTTCTTT. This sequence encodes CATGMERAFF.

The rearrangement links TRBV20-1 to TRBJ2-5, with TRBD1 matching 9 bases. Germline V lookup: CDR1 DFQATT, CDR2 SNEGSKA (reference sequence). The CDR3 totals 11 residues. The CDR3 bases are TGCAGGGGACAGGGAGGAGAGACCCAGTACTTC. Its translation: CRGQGGETQYF.

The CDR3 region has the DNA TGCAGTGCTAGAGTAGCGGCTAGCGGTTGGGATGAGCAGTTCTTC. Amino acids: CSARVAASGWDEQFF. V and J are TRBV20-1 and TRBJ2-1, with TRBD2 matching over 7 bases. With 1 base clipped from V and 8 bases from J, the junction kept 11 bases outside the gene matches. Germline values: CDR1 DFQATT, CDR2 SNEGSKA (reference sequence). The CDR3 is 15 amino acids.

Here the CDR3 DNA reads TGTGCCAGTAGCACAGGGTGGCGGTTCTACGAGCAGTACTTC. Amino acid sequence: CASSTGWRFYEQYF. The rearrangement links TRBV19 to TRBJ2-7; the D gene is possibly TRBD1 (6 bases). Trimming removed 6 bases from V and 3 bases from J, with 15 bases in between. CDR1 is LNHDA and CDR2 is SQIVND in the germline V gene (reference sequence). The CDR3 is 14 amino acids. The full variable domain, rest sourced from reference TRBV19 and TRBJ2-7, is DGGITQSPKYLFRKEGQNVTLSCEQNLNHDAMYWYRQDPGQGLRLIYYSQIVNDFQKGDIAEGYSVSREKKESFPLTVTSAQKNPTAFYLCASSTGWRFYEQYFGPGTRLTVT.

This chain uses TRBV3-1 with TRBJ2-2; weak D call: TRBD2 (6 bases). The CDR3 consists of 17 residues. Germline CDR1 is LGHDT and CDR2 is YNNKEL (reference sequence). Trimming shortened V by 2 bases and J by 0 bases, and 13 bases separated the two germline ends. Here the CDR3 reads CASSQRALATNTGELFF. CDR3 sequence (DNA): TGTGCCAGCAGCCAAAGGGCTCTAGCGACGAACACCGGGGAGCTGTTTTTT.

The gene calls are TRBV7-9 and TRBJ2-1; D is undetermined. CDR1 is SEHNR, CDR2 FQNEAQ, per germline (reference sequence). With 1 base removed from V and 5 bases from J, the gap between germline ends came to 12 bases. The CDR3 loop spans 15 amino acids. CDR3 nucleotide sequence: TGTGCCAGCAGCTTAGGGGCCAGAAGGGACAATGAGCAGTTCTTC. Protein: CASSLGARRDNEQFF. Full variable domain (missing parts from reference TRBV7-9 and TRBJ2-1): DTGVSQNPRHKITKRGQNVTFRCDPISEHNRLYWYRQTLGQGPEFLTYFQNEAQLEKSRLLSDRFSAERPKGSFSTLEIQRTEQGDSAMYLCASSLGARRDNEQFFGPGTRLTVL.

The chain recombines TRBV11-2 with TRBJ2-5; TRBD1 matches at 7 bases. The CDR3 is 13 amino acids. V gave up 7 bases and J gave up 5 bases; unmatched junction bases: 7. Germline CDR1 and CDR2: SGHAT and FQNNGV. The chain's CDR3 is CASTMTGSETQYF. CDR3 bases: TGTGCCAGCACCATGACAGGGAGCGAGACCCAGTACTTC.

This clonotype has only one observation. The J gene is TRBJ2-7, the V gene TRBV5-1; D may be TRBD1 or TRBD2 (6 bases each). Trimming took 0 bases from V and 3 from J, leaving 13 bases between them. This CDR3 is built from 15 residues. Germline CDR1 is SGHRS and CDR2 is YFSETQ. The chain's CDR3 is CASSLVSGAGYEQYF. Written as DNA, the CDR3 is TGCGCCAGCAGCTTGGTCTCGGGGGCGGGCTACGAGCAGTACTTC.

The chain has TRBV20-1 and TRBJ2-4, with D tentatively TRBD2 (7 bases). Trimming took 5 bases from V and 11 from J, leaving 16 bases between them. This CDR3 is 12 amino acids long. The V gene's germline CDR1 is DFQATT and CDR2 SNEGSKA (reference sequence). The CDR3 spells CSAGGARDFQYF. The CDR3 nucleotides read TGCAGTGCTGGGGGGGCCAGGGACTTTCAGTACTTC.

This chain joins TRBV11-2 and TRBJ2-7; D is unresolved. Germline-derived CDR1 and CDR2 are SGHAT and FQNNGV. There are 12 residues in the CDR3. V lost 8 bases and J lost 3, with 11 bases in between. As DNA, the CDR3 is TGTGCCAGCGGAAGTGGGAACTACGAGCAGTACTTC. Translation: CASGSGNYEQYF.

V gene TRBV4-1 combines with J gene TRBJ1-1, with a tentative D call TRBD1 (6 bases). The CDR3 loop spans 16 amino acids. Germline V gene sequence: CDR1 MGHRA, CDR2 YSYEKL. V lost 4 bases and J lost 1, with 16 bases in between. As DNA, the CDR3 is TGCGCCAGCAGCCCTTCAACCGGGACACCGAACACTGAAGCTTTCTTT. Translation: CASSPSTGTPNTEAFF.

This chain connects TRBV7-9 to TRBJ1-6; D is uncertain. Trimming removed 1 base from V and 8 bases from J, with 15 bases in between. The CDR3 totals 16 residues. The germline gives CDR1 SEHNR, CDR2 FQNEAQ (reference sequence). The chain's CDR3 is CASSLVDSIRHSPLHF. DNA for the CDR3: TGTGCCAGCAGCTTAGTCGACTCGATTAGACATTCACCCCTCCACTTT.

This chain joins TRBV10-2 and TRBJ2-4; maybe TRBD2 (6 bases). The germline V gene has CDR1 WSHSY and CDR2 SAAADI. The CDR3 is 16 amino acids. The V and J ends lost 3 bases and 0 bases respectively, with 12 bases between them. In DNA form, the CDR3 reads TGCGCCAGCAGTGATAATGGGGGACTAGCCAAAAACATTCAGTACTTC. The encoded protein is CASSDNGGLAKNIQYF.